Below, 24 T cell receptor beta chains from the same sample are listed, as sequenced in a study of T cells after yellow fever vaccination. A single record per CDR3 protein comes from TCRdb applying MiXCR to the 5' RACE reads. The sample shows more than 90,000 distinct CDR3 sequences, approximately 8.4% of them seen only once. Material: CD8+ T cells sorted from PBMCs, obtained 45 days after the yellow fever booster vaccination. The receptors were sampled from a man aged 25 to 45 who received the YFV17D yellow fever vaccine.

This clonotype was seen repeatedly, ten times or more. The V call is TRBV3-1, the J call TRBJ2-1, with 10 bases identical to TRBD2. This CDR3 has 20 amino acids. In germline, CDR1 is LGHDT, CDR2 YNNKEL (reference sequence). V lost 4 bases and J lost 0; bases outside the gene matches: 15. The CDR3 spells CASSPPPWAAGGSSYNEQFF. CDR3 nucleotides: TGTGCCAGCAGCCCTCCCCCGTGGGCAGCGGGAGGGAGCTCCTACAATGAGCAGTTCTTC.

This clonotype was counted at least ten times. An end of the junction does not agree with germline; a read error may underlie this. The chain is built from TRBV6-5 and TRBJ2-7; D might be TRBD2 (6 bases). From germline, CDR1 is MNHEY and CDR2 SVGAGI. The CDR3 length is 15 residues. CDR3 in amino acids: CASSYAGTLTYEQHF. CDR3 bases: TGTGCCAGCAGTTACGCCGGGACTTTAACCTACGAGCAGCACTTC.

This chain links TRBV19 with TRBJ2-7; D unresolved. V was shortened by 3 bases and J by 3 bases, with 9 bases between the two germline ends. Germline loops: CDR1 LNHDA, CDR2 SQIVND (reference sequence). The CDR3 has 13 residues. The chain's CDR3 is CASSIRSNYEQYF. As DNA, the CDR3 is TGTGCCAGTAGTATCCGGTCGAACTACGAGCAGTACTTC.

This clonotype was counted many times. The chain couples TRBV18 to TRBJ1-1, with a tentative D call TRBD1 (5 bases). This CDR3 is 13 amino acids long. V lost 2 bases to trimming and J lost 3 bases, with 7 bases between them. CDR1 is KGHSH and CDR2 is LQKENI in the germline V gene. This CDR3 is CASSPGGDTEAFF. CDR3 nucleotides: TGTGCCAGCTCACCAGGGGGTGACACTGAAGCTTTCTTT.

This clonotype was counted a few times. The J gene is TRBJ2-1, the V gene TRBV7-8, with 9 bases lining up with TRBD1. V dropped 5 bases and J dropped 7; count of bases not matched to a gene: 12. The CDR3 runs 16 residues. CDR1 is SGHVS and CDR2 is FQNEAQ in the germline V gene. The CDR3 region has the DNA TGTGCCAGCAGCCCGCTCGGGACAGGGAGGTCAAATGAGCAGTTCTTC. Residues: CASSPLGTGRSNEQFF.

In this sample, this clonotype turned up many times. This CDR3 reads CASASGGGINEQFF. In nucleotides, the CDR3 is TGTGCTAGTGCCTCGGGGGGCGGGATTAATGAGCAGTTCTTC. This chain links TRBV12-5 with TRBJ2-1; D might be TRBD2 (7 bases). Deletions cut 7 bases from V and 7 bases from J, with 17 bases between. CDR3 length equals 14 residues. Looked up from germline, CDR1 is LGHNT and CDR2 is FRNRAP.

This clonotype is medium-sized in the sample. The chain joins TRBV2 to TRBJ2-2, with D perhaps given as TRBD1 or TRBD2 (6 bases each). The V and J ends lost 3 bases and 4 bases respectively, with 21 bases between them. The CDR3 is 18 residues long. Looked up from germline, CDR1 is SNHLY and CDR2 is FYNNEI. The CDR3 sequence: CASSERGARNYGTGELFF. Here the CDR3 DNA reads TGTGCCAGCAGTGAGAGGGGGGCCCGTAACTACGGCACCGGGGAGCTGTTTTTT.

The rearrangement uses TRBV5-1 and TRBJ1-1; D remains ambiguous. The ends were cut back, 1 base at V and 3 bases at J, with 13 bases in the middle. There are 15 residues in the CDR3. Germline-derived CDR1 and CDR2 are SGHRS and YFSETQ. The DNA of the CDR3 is TGCGCCAGCAGCTTGTACCAACTCGGGGACACTGAAGCTTTCTTT. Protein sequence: CASSLYQLGDTEAFF.

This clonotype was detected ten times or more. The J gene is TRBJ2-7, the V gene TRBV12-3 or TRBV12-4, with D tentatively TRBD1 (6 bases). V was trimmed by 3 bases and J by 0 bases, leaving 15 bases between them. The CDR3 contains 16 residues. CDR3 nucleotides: TGTGCCAGCAGTTTCTCGGGCAGGGGCGACTCCTACGAGCAGTACTTC. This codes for CASSFSGRGDSYEQYF.

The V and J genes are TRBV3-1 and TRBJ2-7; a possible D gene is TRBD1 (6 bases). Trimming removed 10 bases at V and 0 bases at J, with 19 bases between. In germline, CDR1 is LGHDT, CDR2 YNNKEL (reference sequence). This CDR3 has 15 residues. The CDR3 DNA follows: TGTGCCACCTGCCAAGAGGCGGACAGCTCCTACGAGCAGTACTTC. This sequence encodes CATCQEADSSYEQYF.

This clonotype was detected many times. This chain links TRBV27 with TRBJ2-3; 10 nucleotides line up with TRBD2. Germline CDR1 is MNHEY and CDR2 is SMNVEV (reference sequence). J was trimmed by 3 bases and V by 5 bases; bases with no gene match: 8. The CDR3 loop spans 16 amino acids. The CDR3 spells CASSVIAGGGTDTQYF. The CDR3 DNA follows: TGTGCCAGCAGTGTCATAGCGGGGGGAGGGACAGATACGCAGTATTTT.

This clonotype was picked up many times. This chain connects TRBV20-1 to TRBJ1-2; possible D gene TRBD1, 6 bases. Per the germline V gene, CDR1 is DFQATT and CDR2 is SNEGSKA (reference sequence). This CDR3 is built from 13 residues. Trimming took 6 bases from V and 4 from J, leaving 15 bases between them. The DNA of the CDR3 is TGCAGTGCACAAGGGGGGGAAGTCTATGGCTACACCTTC. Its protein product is CSAQGGEVYGYTF.

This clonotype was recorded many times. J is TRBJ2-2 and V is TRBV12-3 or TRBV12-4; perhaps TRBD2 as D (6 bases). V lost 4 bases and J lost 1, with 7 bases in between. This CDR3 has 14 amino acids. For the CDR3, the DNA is TGTGCCAGCAGTTGGGGGGAGAACACCGGGGAGCTGTTTTTT. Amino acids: CASSWGENTGELFF.

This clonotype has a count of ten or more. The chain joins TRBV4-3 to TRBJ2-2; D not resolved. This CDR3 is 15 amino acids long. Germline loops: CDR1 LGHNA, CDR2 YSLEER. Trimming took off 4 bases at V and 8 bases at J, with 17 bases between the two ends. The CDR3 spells CASSLSNIAAGELFF. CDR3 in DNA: TGCGCCAGCAGCCTTAGCAATATAGCTGCAGGGGAGCTGTTTTTT.

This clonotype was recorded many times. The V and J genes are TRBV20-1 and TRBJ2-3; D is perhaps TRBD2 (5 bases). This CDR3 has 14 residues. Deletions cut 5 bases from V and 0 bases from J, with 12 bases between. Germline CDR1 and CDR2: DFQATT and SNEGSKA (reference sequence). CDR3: CSAEGGTSTDTQYF. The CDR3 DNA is TGCAGTGCTGAGGGCGGCACTAGCACAGATACGCAGTATTTT.

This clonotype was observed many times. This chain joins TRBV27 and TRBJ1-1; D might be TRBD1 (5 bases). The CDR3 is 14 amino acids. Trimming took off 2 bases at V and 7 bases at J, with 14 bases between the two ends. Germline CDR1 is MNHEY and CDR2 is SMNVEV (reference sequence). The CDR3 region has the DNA TGTGCCAGCAGTTTAAGCGGGGCGTTTGATGAAGCTTTCTTT. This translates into CASSLSGAFDEAFF.

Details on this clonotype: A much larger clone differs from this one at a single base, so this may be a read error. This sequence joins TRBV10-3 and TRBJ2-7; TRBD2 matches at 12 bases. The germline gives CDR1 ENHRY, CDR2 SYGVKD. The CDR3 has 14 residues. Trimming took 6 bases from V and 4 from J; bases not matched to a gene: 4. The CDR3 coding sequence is TGTGCCATCAGAGGGACTAGCGGGTTTTACGAGCAGTACTTC. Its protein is CAIRGTSGFYEQYF.

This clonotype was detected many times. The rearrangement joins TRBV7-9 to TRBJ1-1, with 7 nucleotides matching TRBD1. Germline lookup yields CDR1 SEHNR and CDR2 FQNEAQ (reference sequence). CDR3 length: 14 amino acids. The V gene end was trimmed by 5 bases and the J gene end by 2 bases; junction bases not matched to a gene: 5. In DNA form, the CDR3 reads TGTGCCAGCAGCCTAAGACAGGGCAACACTGAAGCTTTCTTT. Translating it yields CASSLRQGNTEAFF. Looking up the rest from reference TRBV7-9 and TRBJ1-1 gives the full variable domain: DTGVSQNPRHKITKRGQNVTFRCDPISEHNRLYWYRQTLGQGPEFLTYFQNEAQLEKSRLLSDRFSAERPKGSFSTLEIQRTEQGDSAMYLCASSLRQGNTEAFFGQGTRLTVV.

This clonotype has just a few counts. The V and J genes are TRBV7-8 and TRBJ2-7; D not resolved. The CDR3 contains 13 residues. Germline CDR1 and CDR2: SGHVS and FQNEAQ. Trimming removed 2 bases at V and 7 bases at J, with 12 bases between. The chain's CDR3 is CASSLLDVREQYF. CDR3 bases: TGTGCCAGCAGCTTACTCGACGTTCGGGAGCAGTACTTC.

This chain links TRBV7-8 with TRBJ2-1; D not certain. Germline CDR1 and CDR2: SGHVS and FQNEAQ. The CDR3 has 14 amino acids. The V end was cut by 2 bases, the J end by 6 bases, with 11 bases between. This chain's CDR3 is CASSLLGSRNEQFF. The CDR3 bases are TGTGCCAGCAGCTTACTAGGAAGCCGCAATGAGCAGTTCTTC.

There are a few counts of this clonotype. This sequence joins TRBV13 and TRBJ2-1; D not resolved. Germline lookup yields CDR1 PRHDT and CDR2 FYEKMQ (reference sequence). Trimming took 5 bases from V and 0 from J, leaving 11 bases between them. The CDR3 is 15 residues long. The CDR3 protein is CASSLRRPSYNEQFF. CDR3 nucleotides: TGTGCCAGCAGCCTCCGACGGCCCTCCTACAATGAGCAGTTCTTC.

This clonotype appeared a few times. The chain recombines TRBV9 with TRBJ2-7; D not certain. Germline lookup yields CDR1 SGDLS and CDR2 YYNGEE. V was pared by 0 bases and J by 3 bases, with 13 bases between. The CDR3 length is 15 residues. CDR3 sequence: CASSVATDSSYEQYF. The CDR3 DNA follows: TGTGCCAGCAGCGTAGCCACAGACTCGAGCTACGAGCAGTACTTC.

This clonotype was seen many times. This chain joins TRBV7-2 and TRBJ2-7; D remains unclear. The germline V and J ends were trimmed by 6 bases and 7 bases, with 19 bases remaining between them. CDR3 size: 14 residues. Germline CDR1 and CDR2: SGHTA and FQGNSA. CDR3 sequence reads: CASSPIPAMWEQYF. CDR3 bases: TGTGCCAGCAGTCCCATCCCTGCAATGTGGGAGCAGTACTTC.

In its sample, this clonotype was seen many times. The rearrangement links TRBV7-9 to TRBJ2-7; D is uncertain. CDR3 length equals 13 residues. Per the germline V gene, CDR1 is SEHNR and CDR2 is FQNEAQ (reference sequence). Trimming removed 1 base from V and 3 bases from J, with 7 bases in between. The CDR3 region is CASSLDGVYEQYF. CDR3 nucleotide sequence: TGTGCCAGCAGCTTAGACGGTGTCTACGAGCAGTACTTC.